This TCR beta chain was recovered during a study of cytomegalovirus exposure and HLA in healthy donors. The primer mix had 60 Vbeta and 13 Jbeta primers. Clones were sequenced by immunoSEQ multiplex PCR, and TCRdb holds only the in-frame ones, with some missing. The profile shows 100,000 to 150,000 clones, 75% to 85% of them singletons. CDR1 is SNHLY and CDR2 is FYNNEI in the germline V gene. V was clipped by 5 bases and J by 7 bases, with 15 bases between them. CDR3 size: 13 residues. The TCR originated in a man in his forties or fifties in good health and CMV-seronegative. Input material: PBMCs. The chain has TRBV2 and TRBJ2-7; D uncertain. CDR3 residues: CASSSDRYGEQYF. In nucleotides, the CDR3 is TGTGCCAGCAGTAGTGATAGATATGGTGAGCAGTACTTC.